The TCR beta chain described here comes from a study of control samples from healthy donors and cancer patients. V was cut by 5 bases and J by 8 bases, with 13 bases left in between. The CDR3 extends over 14 amino acids. CDR1 is MGHDK, CDR2 SYGVNS, per germline. By share, this clone ranks as medium-sized. Other nucleotide sequences in the sample specify the same CDR3. Measured with immunoSEQ multiplex PCR; TCRdb has only the in-frame clones, and not every one. The repertoire consists of around 51,000 clones, with 80% occurring once and the leading ten covering around 10%. The rearrangement links TRBV25-1 to TRBJ1-6; possibly TRBD1 for D (5 bases). The sample comprised blood. The TCR comes from a man in his 70s in good health. CDR3 sequence: CASSPTGGDSPLHF. The CDR3 DNA reads as TGTGCCAGCAGTCCCACTGGGGGGGATTCACCCCTCCACTTT. Complete variable domain (other parts from reference TRBV25-1 and TRBJ1-6): EADIYQTPRYLVIGTGKKITLECSQTMGHDKMYWYQQDPGMELHLIHYSYGVNSTEKGDLSSESTVSRIRTEHFPLTLESARPSHTSQYLCASSPTGGDSPLHFGNGTRLTVT.